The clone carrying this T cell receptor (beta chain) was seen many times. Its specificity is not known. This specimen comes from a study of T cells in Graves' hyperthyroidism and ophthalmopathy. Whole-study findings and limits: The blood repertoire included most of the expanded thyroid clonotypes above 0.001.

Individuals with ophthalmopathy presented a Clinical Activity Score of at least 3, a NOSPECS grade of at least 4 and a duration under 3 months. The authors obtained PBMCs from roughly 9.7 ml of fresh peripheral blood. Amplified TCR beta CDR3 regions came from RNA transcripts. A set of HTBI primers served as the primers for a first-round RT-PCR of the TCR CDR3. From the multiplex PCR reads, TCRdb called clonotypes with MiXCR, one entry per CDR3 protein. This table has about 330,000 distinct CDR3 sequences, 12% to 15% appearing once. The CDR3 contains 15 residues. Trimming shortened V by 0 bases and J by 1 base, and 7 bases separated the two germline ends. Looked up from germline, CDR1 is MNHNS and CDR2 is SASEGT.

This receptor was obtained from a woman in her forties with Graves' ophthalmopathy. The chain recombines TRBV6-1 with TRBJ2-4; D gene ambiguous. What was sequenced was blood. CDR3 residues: CASSEAGAAKNIQYF. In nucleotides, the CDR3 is TGTGCCAGCAGTGAAGCTGGCGCTGCCAAAAACATTCAGTACTTC.